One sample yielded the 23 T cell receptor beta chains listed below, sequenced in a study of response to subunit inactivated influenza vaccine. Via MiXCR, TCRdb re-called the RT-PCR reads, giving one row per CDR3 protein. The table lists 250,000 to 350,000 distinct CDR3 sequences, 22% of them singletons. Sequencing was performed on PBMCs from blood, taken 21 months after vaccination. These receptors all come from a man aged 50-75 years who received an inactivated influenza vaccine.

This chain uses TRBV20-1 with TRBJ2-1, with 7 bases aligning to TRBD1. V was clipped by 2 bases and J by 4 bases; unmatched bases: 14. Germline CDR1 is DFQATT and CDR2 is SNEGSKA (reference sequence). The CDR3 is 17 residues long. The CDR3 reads CSARPSPGQKLYNEQFF. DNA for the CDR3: TGCAGTGCTAGACCCTCCCCGGGACAGAAACTGTACAATGAGCAGTTCTTC.

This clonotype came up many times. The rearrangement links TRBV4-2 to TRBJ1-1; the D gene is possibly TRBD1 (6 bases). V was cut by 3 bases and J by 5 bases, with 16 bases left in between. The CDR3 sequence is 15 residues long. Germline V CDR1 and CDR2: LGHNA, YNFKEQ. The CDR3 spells CASSQEGGTGTEAFF. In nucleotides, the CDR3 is TGTGCCAGCAGCCAGGAAGGGGGAACGGGTACTGAAGCTTTCTTT.

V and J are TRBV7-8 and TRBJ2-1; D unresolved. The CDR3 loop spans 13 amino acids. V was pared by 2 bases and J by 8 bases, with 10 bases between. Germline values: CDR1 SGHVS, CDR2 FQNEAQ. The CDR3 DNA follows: TGTGCCAGCAGCTTATTAAGGCTGTATGAGCAGTTCTTC. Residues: CASSLLRLYEQFF.

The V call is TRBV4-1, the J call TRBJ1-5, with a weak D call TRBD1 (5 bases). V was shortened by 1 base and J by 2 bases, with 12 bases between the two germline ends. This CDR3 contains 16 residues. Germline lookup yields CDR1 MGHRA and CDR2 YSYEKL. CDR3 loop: CASSQVFGGGNQPQHF. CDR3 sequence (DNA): TGCGCCAGCAGCCAAGTATTCGGGGGTGGCAATCAGCCCCAGCATTTT.

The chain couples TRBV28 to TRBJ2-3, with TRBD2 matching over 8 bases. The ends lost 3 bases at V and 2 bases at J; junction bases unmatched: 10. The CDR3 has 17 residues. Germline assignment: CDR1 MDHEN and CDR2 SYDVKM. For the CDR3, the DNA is TGTGCCAGCAGTTTCCCGAAGGGCGGGAGGTCCACAGATACGCAGTATTTT. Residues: CASSFPKGGRSTDTQYF. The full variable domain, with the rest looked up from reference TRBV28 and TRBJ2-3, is DVKVTQSSRYLVKRTGEKVFLECVQDMDHENMFWYRQDPGLGLRLIYFSYDVKMKEKGDIPEGYSVSREKKERFSLILESASTNQTSMYLCASSFPKGGRSTDTQYFGPGTRLTVL.

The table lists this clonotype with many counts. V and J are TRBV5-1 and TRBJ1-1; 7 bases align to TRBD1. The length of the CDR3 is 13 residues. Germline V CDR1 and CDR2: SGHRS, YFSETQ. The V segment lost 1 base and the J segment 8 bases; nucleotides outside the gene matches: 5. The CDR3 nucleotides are TGCGCCAGCAGCTTGACCGGGACAGCGGAAGCTTTCTTT. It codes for CASSLTGTAEAFF.

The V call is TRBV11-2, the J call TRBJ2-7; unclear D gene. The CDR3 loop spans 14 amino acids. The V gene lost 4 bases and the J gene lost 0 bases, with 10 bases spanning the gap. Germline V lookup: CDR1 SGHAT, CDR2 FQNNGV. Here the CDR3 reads CASSYRFTSYEQYF. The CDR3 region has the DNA TGTGCCAGCAGCTACCGTTTTACCTCCTACGAGCAGTACTTC.

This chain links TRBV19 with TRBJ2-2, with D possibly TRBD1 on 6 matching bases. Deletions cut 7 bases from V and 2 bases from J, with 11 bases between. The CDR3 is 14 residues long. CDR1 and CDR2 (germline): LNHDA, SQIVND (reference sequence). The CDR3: CASIPGQNTGELFF. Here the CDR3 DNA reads TGTGCCAGTATCCCGGGACAAAACACCGGGGAGCTGTTTTTT. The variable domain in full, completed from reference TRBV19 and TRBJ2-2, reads DGGITQSPKYLFRKEGQNVTLSCEQNLNHDAMYWYRQDPGQGLRLIYYSQIVNDFQKGDIAEGYSVSREKKESFPLTVTSAQKNPTAFYLCASIPGQNTGELFFGEGSRLTVL.

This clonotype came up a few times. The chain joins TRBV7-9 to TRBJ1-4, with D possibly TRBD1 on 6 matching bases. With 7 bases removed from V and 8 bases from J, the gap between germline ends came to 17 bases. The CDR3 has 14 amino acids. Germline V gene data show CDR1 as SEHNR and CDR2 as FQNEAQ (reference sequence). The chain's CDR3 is CASTKVGGREKLFF. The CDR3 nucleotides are TGTGCCAGCACCAAAGTTGGGGGCAGGGAAAAACTGTTTTTT.

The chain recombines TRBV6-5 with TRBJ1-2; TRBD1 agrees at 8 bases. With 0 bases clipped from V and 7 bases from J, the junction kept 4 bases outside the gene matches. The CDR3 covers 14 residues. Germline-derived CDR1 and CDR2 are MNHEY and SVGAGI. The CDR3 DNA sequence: TGTGCCAGCAGTTACTCCCAGGGGGCGCTTGGCTACACCTTC. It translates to CASSYSQGALGYTF.

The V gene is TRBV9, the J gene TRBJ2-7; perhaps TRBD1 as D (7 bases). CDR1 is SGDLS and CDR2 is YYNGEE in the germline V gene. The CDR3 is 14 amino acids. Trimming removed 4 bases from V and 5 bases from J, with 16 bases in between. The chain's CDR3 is CASSPVGQRDEQYF. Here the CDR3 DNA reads TGTGCCAGCAGCCCTGTGGGACAGCGGGACGAGCAGTACTTC.

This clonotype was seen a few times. CDR3 in DNA: TGTGCCTGGCACCGGGACAGGGTGTTGTCGGGGGGCTACACCTTC. Translating it yields CAWHRDRVLSGGYTF. V gene TRBV30 combines with J gene TRBJ1-2; the match to TRBD1 covers 9 bases. CDR3 size: 15 residues. Germline V lookup: CDR1 GTSNPN, CDR2 SVGIG (reference sequence). Losses at the gene ends were 5 bases for V and 8 bases for J; bases not matched to a gene: 15.

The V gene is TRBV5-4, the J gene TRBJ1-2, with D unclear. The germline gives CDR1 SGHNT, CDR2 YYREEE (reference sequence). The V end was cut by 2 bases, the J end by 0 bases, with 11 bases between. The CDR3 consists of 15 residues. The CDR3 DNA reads TGTGCCAGCAGCTTCGATGGCAGAACTAACTATGGCTACACCTTC. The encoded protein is CASSFDGRTNYGYTF.

In DNA form, the CDR3 reads TGCAGTGCTCACAGGGCAAACTATGGCTACACCTTC. This codes for CSAHRANYGYTF. The rearrangement links TRBV20-1 to TRBJ1-2; D might be TRBD1 (6 bases). The CDR3 sequence is 12 residues long. Germline-derived CDR1 and CDR2 are DFQATT and SNEGSKA (reference sequence). V lost 5 bases, J lost 2 bases, and 9 bases lay in between.

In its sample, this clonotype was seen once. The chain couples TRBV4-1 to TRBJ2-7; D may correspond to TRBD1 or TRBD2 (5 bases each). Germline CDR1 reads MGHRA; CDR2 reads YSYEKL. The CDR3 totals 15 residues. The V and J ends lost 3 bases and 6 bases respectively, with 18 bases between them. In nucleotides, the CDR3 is TGCGCCAGCAGCCACCCGGGAAGGGGCGAAGTCGAGCAGTACTTC. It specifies CASSHPGRGEVEQYF.

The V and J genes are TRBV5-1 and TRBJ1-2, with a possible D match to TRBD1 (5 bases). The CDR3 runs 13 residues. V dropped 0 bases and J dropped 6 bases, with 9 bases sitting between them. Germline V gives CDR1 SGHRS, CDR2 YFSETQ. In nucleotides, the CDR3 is TGCGCCAGCAGCTTGGACCAACAGGATGGCTACACCTTC. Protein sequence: CASSLDQQDGYTF. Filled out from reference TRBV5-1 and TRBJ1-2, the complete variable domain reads KAGVTQTPRYLIKTRGQQVTLSCSPISGHRSVSWYQQTPGQGLQFLFEYFSETQRNKGNFPGRFSGRQFSNSRSEMNVSTLELGDSALYLCASSLDQQDGYTFGSGTRLTVV.

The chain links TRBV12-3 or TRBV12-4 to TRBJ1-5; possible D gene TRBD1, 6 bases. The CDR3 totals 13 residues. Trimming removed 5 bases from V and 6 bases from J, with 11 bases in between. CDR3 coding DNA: TGTGCCAGCAGTCAACAGGGATTTCAGCCCCAGCATTTT. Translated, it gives CASSQQGFQPQHF.

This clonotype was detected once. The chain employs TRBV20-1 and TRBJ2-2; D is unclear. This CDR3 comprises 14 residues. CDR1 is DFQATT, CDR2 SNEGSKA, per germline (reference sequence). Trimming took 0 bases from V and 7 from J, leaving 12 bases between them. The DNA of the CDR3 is TGCAGTGCTAGAGACGGCAGGCCAGGCGGGGAGCTGTTTTTT. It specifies CSARDGRPGGELFF.

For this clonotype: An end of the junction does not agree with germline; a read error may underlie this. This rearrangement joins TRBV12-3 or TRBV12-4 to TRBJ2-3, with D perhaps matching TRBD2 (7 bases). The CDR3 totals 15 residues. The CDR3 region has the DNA TGTGCCAGCAGGAAAGGGGGGGTCTCCACAGATGCGCAGTATTTT. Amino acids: CASRKGGVSTDAQYF.

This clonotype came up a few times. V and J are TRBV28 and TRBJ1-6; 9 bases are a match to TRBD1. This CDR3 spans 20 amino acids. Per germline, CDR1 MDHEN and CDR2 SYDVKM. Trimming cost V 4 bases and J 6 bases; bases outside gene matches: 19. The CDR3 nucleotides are TGTGCCAGCAGTTCGCACAGGGGGCTACGACCCTTAGACCCTAATTCACCCCTCCACTTT. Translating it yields CASSSHRGLRPLDPNSPLHF.

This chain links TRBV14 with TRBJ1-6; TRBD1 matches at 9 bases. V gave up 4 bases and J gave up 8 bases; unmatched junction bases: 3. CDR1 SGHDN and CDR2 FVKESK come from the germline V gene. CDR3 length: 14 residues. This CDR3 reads CASSLQGAYSPLHF. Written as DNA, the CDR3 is TGTGCCAGCAGCCTACAGGGGGCATATTCACCCCTCCACTTT. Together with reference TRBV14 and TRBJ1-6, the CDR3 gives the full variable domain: EAGVTQFPSHSVIEKGQTVTLRCDPISGHDNLYWYRRVMGKEIKFLLHFVKESKQDESGMPNNRFLAERTGGTYSTLKVQPAELEDSGVYFCASSLQGAYSPLHFGNGTRLTVT.

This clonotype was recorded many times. Written as DNA, the CDR3 is TGTGCCAGCAGCGTAGCCGGGACAGGGCTCGGACCCCTCCACTTT. This sequence encodes CASSVAGTGLGPLHF. V is TRBV9 and J is TRBJ1-6, with 9 bases that match TRBD1. CDR1 is SGDLS and CDR2 is YYNGEE in the germline V gene. This CDR3 contains 15 residues. V trimming: 0 bases; J trimming: 12 bases; junction bases outside the gene matches: 7.

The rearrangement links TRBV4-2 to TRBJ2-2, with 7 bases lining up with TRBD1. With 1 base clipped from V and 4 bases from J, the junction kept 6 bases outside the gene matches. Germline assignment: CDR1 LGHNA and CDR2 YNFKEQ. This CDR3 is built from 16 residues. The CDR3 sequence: CASSQGDRVGTGELFF. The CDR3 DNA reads TGTGCCAGCAGCCAAGGCGACAGGGTCGGCACCGGGGAGCTGTTTTTT.